The clone carrying this T cell receptor beta chain has just a few counts. V lost 8 bases, J lost 2 bases, and 19 bases lay in between. The V gene's germline CDR1 is SGHRS and CDR2 YFSETQ. CDR3 length: 15 amino acids. This sample was taken from a study of T-cell reconstitution after alpha-beta-depleted transplantation in children. Construction of the TCRbeta library involved unique molecular identifiers. TCRdb processed the PCR reads anew with MiXCR; each CDR3 protein has one entry. The sample holds 500,000 or so distinct CDR3 sequences, around a third seen once. The clonotype was recovered from a human donor who donated a stem cell graft to a child with aplastic anemia. The sample here was PBMCs from the stem cell graft donor, taken from the stem cell graft. This chain uses TRBV5-1 with TRBJ1-2; D is uncertain. DNA of the CDR3: TGCGCCAGGACAAAGTCTACGGGCCGAAACTATGGCTACACCTTC. Residues: CARTKSTGRNYGYTF.